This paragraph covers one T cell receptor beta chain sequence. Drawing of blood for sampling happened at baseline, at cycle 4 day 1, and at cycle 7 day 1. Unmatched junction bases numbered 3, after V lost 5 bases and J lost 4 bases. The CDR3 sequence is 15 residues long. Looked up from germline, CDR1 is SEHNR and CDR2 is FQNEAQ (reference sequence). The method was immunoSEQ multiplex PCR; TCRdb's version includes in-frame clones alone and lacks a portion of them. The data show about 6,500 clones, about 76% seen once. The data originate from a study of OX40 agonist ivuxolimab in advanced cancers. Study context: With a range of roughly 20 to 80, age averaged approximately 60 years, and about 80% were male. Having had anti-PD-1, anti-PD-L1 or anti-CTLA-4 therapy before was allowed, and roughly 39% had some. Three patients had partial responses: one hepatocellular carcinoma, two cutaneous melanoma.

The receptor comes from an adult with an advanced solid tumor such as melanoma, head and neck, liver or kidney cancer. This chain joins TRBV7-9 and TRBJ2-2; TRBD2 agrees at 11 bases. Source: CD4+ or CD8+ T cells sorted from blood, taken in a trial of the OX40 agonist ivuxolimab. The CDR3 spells CASSPGLAGTGELFF. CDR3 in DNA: TGTGCCAGCAGCCCCGGACTAGCGGGCACCGGGGAGCTGTTTTTT.